This note documents a single T cell receptor beta chain sequence. What it binds is not known. The sample belongs to a study of beta chain features in type 1 diabetes. The germline gives CDR1 SGHAT, CDR2 FQNNGV. Trimming stripped 11 bases from V and 9 bases from J, with 17 bases between. The CDR3 is 12 residues long. General study results and limits: PCR may have favored shorter templates equally in patients and controls. Among patients with Type 1 diabetes, TCRB CDR3s were moderately but significantly shorter in every one of the four CD4+ subsets.

Expressed TCRB transcripts were sequenced after all isolated RNA was converted to cDNA. TCRdb's copy holds only in-frame clones and misses some; the assay was immunoSEQ multiplex PCR. Found here are hundreds of thousands of clones, about an eighth of them singletons; the top ten hold just under 0.04%. The receptor was isolated from a man aged 18 to 35 with type 1 diabetes. The specimen was naive CD4+ T cells from blood. This chain links TRBV11-2 with TRBJ2-1; D is perhaps TRBD2 (5 bases). The CDR3 here is CAGRSREGEQFF. CDR3 DNA sequence: TGTGCCGGTCGTAGCCGCGAGGGTGAGCAGTTCTTC.